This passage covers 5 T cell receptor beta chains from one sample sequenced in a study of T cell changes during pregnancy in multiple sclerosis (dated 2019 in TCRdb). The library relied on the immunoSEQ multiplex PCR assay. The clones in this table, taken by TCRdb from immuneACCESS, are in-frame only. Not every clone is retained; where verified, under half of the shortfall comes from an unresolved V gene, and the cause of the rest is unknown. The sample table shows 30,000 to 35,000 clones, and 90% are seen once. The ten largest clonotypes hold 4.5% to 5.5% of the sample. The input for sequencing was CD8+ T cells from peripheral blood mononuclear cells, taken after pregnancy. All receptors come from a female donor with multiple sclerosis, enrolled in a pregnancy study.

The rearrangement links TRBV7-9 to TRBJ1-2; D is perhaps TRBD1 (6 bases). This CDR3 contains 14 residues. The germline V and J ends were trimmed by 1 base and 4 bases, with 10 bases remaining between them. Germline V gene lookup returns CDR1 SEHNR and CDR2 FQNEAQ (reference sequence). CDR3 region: CASSLGGLGYGYTF. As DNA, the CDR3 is TGTGCCAGCAGCTTAGGGGGGCTTGGCTATGGCTACACCTTC.

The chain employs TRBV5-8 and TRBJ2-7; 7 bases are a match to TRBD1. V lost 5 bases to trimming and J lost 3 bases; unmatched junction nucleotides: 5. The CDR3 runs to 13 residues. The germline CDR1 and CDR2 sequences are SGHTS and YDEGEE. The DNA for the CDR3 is TGTGCCAGCAGAACCGGGACAGACTACGAGCAGTACTTC. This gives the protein CASRTGTDYEQYF.

CDR3 DNA sequence: TGTGCCAGCAGCTTGTCTTCCTACGAGCAGTACTTC. Translating it yields CASSLSSYEQYF. The rearrangement links TRBV5-4 to TRBJ2-7; unclear D gene. The CDR3 has 12 residues. Trimming took 1 base from V and 1 from J, leaving 3 bases between them. Germline CDR1 is SGHNT and CDR2 is YYREEE (reference sequence). Full variable domain (outside the CDR3, taken from reference TRBV5-4 and TRBJ2-7): ETGVTQSPTHLIKTRGQQVTLRCSSQSGHNTVSWYQQALGQGPQFIFQYYREEENGRGNFPPRFSGLQFPNYSSELNVNALELDDSALYLCASSLSSYEQYFGPGTRLTVT.

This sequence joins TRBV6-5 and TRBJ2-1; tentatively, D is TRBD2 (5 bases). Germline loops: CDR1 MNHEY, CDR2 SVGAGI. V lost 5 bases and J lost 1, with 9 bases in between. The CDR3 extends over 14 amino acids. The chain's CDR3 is CASSRRESYNEQFF. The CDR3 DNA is TGTGCCAGCAGTCGAAGGGAGTCCTACAATGAGCAGTTCTTC.

The CDR3 region has the DNA TGTGCCACCAAGACACACCCGAACACTGAAGCTTTCTTT. Its translation: CATKTHPNTEAFF. The V call is TRBV15, the J call TRBJ1-1; no definite D call. Germline loops: CDR1 LNHNV, CDR2 YYDKDF (reference sequence). The CDR3 sequence is 13 residues long. The V end lost 7 bases, the J end lost 1 base, and 10 bases lay between the germline ends.